This entry lists 20 T cell receptor beta chains sequenced from one sample in a study of blood T cells in healthy people across ages. The second PCR ran about 6 to 11 cycles with a sample-barcoded 5' primer and J-beta primers. TCRdb fed the 5' RACE reads into MiXCR, producing one record per CDR3 protein. The sample lists 1.5 million to 2 million distinct CDR3 sequences; roughly 30% were seen once. Sequenced: blood. The receptors were gathered from a woman in her twenties or thirties in good health.

A note on this clonotype: Germline is not matched at one junction end, which may reflect a read error. The chain has TRBV30 and TRBJ2-6; D possibly uses TRBD1 or TRBD2 (5 bases each). This CDR3 spans 14 amino acids. Germline V gene data show CDR1 as GTSNPN and CDR2 as SVGIG (reference sequence). CDR3 in DNA: TGTGCCTGGAGTGCAGGGCTCGGGGTCAACGTCCTGACTTTC. Translated: CAWSAGLGVNVLTF.

A word on this clonotype: A much larger clone differs from this one at a single base, so this may be a read error. This chain links TRBV12-3 or TRBV12-4 with TRBJ2-1, with D perhaps given as TRBD1 or TRBD2 (6 bases each). The CDR3 extends over 14 amino acids. Trimming took 3 bases from V and 10 from J, leaving 16 bases between them. The CDR3 sequence is CASSFGGLGKEQFF. For the CDR3, the DNA is TGTGCCAGCAGTTTCGGGGGCCTGGGGAAGGAGCAGTTCTTC.

To note about this clonotype: One end of the junction fails to match germline, which may point to a read error. The chain uses TRBV5-1 and TRBJ2-1, with 10 positions matching TRBD1. The CDR3 is made up of 16 amino acids. The germline V gene has CDR1 SGHRS and CDR2 YFSETQ. CDR3 in amino acids: CAGSSYRDRGRSEQFF. The CDR3 region has the DNA TGCGCCGGCAGCTCGTACCGGGACAGGGGCAGGAGTGAGCAGTTCTTC.

Only a few counts were recorded for this clonotype. The V call is TRBV7-9, the J call TRBJ2-5; unclear D gene. CDR3 size: 13 residues. Trimming cost V 9 bases and J 2 bases, with 13 bases left between them. Germline CDR1 reads SEHNR; CDR2 reads FQNEAQ (reference sequence). The CDR3 reads CARGPLVQETQYF. The CDR3 nucleotides are TGTGCCAGGGGCCCGCTAGTACAAGAGACCCAGTACTTC. Based on the CDR3 plus reference TRBV7-9 and TRBJ2-5, the full variable domain is DTGVSQNPRHKITKRGQNVTFRCDPISEHNRLYWYRQTLGQGPEFLTYFQNEAQLEKSRLLSDRFSAERPKGSFSTLEIQRTEQGDSAMYLCARGPLVQETQYFGPGTRLLVL.

The V call is TRBV6-1, the J call TRBJ2-7; unclear D gene. Near its end, the DNA agrees better with TRBJ2-5, so the J call may be wrong. The germline V gene encodes CDR1 MNHNS and CDR2 SASEGT. The CDR3 spans 17 residues. The DNA of the CDR3 is TGTGCCAGCAGTGTAGGAATCTCATGGGTCTTGGAAGAGACCCAGTACTTC. This translates into CASSVGISWVLEETQYF.

This chain connects TRBV9 to TRBJ1-2; 7 bases agree with TRBD1. The CDR3 spans 15 residues. The germline CDR1 and CDR2 sequences are SGDLS and YYNGEE. V lost 0 bases to trimming and J lost 4 bases; unmatched junction nucleotides: 6. The CDR3 DNA is TGTGCCAGCAGCGTAGATACTACAGGGGTCTATGGCTACACCTTC. It translates to CASSVDTTGVYGYTF.

This chain connects TRBV2 to TRBJ2-1, with D possibly being TRBD2 (5 bases). CDR3 length: 13 residues. Trimming removed 4 bases at V and 8 bases at J, with 12 bases between. Germline values: CDR1 SNHLY, CDR2 FYNNEI. The CDR3 reads CASSGNSVDEQFF. The CDR3 DNA sequence: TGTGCCAGCAGTGGGAATAGCGTGGATGAGCAGTTCTTC.

The chain combines TRBV28 with TRBJ2-5, with no clear D. The ends were cut back, 3 bases at V and 5 bases at J, with 13 bases in the middle. Germline V gene sequence: CDR1 MDHEN, CDR2 SYDVKM. This CDR3 comprises 14 residues. The CDR3 reads CASSLAGKLETQYF. Written as DNA, the CDR3 is TGTGCCAGCAGTTTGGCCGGAAAGTTGGAGACCCAGTACTTC.

The chain recombines TRBV14 with TRBJ2-1; perhaps D is TRBD1 or TRBD2 (5 bases each). Trimming stripped 6 bases from V and 2 bases from J, with 14 bases between. Looked up from germline, CDR1 is SGHDN and CDR2 is FVKESK. The CDR3 contains 15 residues. CDR3 sequence reads: CASSPGRVTYNEQFF. In DNA form, the CDR3 reads TGTGCCAGCAGTCCGGGGCGGGTAACCTACAATGAGCAGTTCTTC.

The rearrangement uses TRBV7-9 and TRBJ2-6; 10 bases line up with TRBD2. The CDR3 consists of 17 residues. J was trimmed by 0 bases and V by 5 bases; bases with no gene match: 4. The V gene's germline CDR1 is SEHNR and CDR2 FQNEAQ (reference sequence). In nucleotides, the CDR3 is TGTGCCAGCAGCCAGCCTAGCGGGGGCTCTGGGGCCAACGTCCTGACTTTC. This translates into CASSQPSGGSGANVLTF.

There are a few counts of this clonotype. The chain combines TRBV5-1 with TRBJ1-1; no reliable D call. The CDR3 has 15 amino acids. With 0 bases removed from V and 5 bases from J, the gap between germline ends came to 14 bases. Germline CDR1 SGHRS, CDR2 YFSETQ. DNA of the CDR3: TGCGCCAGCAGCTTGGAACCCGCTGCCGGGACTGAAGCTTTCTTT. It codes for CASSLEPAAGTEAFF.

This clonotype has more than one count but fewer than ten. The chain couples TRBV7-2 to TRBJ2-1; D remains ambiguous. Germline lookup yields CDR1 SGHTA and CDR2 FQGNSA. Trimming stripped 2 bases from V and 8 bases from J, with 10 bases between. The CDR3 is 13 amino acids. Written as DNA, the CDR3 is TGTGCCAGCAGCTTACGCAGAGGCCATGAGCAGTTCTTC. This translates into CASSLRRGHEQFF.

In its sample, this clonotype was seen a few times. The rearrangement links TRBV29-1 to TRBJ2-1, with D tentatively TRBD1 or TRBD2 (5 bases each). The length of the CDR3 is 13 residues. The V and J ends lost 8 bases and 3 bases respectively, with 14 bases between them. CDR1 SQVTM and CDR2 ANQGSEA come from the germline V gene. CDR3 loop: CSNRDGDYNEQFF. CDR3 DNA: TGCAGCAACCGGGACGGGGACTACAATGAGCAGTTCTTC.

This clonotype was picked up a small number of times. The chain recombines TRBV5-1 with TRBJ1-6; a possible D gene is TRBD1 (5 bases). The CDR3 runs to 13 residues. Germline values: CDR1 SGHRS, CDR2 YFSETQ. V was pared by 4 bases and J by 10 bases, with 12 bases between. For the CDR3, the DNA is TGCGCCAGCAGCCCAGGAGAGGGGTCACCCCTCCACTTT. Translated: CASSPGEGSPLHF.

This clonotype has at least ten counts. This chain joins TRBV29-1 and TRBJ2-5; D might be TRBD1 or TRBD2, each matching 6 bases. The CDR3 is 15 amino acids. The V end lost 1 base, the J end lost 4 bases, and 16 bases lay between the germline ends. CDR1 and CDR2 (germline): SQVTM, ANQGSEA. CDR3 coding DNA: TGCAGCGTTGAAGTTCGCAGGGGAGGTCGAGAGACCCAGTACTTC. This codes for CSVEVRRGGRETQYF.

Many counts were recorded for this clonotype. The J gene is TRBJ1-2, the V gene TRBV12-5; no reliable D call. Germline CDR1 LGHNT, CDR2 FRNRAP. There are 11 residues in the CDR3. Trimming took 1 base from V and 6 from J, leaving 3 bases between them. Here the CDR3 DNA reads TGTGCTAGTGGTTTGGACGATGGCTACACCTTC. This codes for CASGLDDGYTF.

As concerns this clonotype: A read error may be the cause here, since a much bigger clone is one base away. The V and J genes are TRBV29-1 and TRBJ2-1, with D perhaps matching TRBD2 (5 bases). V lost 4 bases, J lost 10 bases, and 14 bases lay in between. This CDR3 spans 12 amino acids. Germline CDR1 is SQVTM and CDR2 is ANQGSEA. In DNA form, the CDR3 reads TGCAGCGTTGGGTCCGGGGTCCACGAGCAGTTCTTC. Its protein product is CSVGSGVHEQFF.

About this clonotype: With a much larger clone just one base away, this may be a read error. This CDR3 is CASSLAYGRAYGYTF. CDR3 bases: TGCGCCAGCAGCTTGGCCTACGGACGCGCCTATGGCTACACCTTC. The rearrangement uses TRBV5-1 and TRBJ1-2; D is uncertain. V lost 0 bases and J lost 4, with 13 bases in between. Germline V CDR1 and CDR2: SGHRS, YFSETQ. This CDR3 is built from 15 residues.

This clonotype came up a few times. The chain carries TRBV24-1 and TRBJ2-7; D gene ambiguous. Germline V CDR1 and CDR2: KGHDR, SFDVKD. This CDR3 contains 15 residues. The V end lost 9 bases, the J end lost 2 bases, and 19 bases lay between the germline ends. The CDR3 is CATLGSDGRAYEQYF. In DNA form, the CDR3 reads TGTGCCACCCTCGGGTCCGACGGCAGAGCCTACGAGCAGTACTTC.

This clonotype has at least ten counts. J is TRBJ2-4 and V is TRBV10-2; D gene unclear. V was clipped by 3 bases and J by 2 bases, with 8 bases between them. Germline V lookup: CDR1 WSHSY, CDR2 SAAADI. The length of the CDR3 is 14 residues. Here the CDR3 reads CASSDPETKNIQYF. CDR3 bases: TGCGCCAGCAGTGACCCGGAGACCAAAAACATTCAGTACTTC.